This record concerns one T cell receptor beta chain sequence. The data are from a study of blood T cell repertoires in COVID-19. In the authors' workflow: Estimation of nucleated cell counts was performed using reference gene primer amplification. Data came from immunoSEQ multiplex PCR; TCRdb stores just in-frame clones and leaves some out. From that table come the V and J calls and clone size; the DNA was used to work out D and trimming. This table has approximately 90,000 clones, about 80% appearing once. The origin of this receptor is a woman older than 75 with acute or convalescent COVID-19. Input material: peripheral blood.

CDR3: CASSPGWGRSNTEAFF. The CDR3 DNA follows: TGTGCCAGCAGCCCCGGTTGGGGCAGATCGAACACTGAAGCTTTCTTT. The gene calls are TRBV13 and TRBJ1-1, with D possibly matching TRBD1 (5 bases). Germline CDR1 PRHDT, CDR2 FYEKMQ (reference sequence). Trimming left V 5 bases short and J 1 base short, with 17 bases between. This CDR3 has 16 residues.